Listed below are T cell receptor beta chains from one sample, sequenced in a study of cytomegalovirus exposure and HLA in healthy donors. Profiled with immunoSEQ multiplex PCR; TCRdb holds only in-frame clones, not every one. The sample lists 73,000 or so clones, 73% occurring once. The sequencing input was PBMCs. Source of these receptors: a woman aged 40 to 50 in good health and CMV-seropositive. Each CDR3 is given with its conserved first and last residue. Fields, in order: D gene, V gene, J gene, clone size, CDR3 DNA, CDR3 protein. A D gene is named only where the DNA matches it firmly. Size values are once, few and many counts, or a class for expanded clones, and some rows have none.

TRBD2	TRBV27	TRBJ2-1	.	TGTGCCAGCAGTTTATTCGGGACTAGCGTAAACAATGAGCAGTTCTTC	CASSLFGTSVNNEQFF
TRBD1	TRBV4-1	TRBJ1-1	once	TGCGCCAGCAGCCAAGACGACAGGGGGAACACTGAAGCTTTCTTT	CASSQDDRGNTEAFF
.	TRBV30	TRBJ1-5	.	TGTGCCTGCGGGGAGACCCAGCCCCAGCATTTT	CACGETQPQHF
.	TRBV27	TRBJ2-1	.	TGTGCCAGCTGGTCGGGGTACAATGAGCAGTTCTTC	CASWSGYNEQFF
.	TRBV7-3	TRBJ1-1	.	TGTGCCAGCAGCCCAGGGCCCGATCGTGGGACTGAAGCTTTCTTT	CASSPGPDRGTEAFF
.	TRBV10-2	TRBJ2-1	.	TGCGCCAGCAGTGACGGCGGGTCGTACAATGAGCAGTTCTTC	CASSDGGSYNEQFF
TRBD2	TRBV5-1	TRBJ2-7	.	TGCGCCAGCAGCTCGGAACCGGGACTAGCGGGAGGCTACGAGCAGTACTTC	CASSSEPGLAGGYEQYF
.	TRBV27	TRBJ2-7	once	TGTGCCAGCAGTTTAAGTAGAACCTACGAGCAGTACTTC	CASSLSRTYEQYF
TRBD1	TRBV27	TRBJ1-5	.	TGTGCCAGCAGTTCCTCACAGGGGCAGCCCCAGCATTTT	CASSSSQGQPQHF
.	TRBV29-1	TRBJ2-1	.	TGCAGCGTTGAAGTCGGCAGGGGACCCTACAATGAGCAGTTCTTC	CSVEVGRGPYNEQFF
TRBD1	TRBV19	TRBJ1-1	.	TGTGCCAGTAGTATAAGGGACAGGGTGGTCACTGAAGCTTTCTTT	CASSIRDRVVTEAFF
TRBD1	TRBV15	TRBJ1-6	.	TGTGCCACCAGCAGAGCCCGGGACAGTAATTCACCCCTCCACTTT	CATSRARDSNSPLHF
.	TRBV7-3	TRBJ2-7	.	TGTGCCAGCAGCTGGACAAATGGGGCCTACGAGCAGTACTTC	CASSWTNGAYEQYF
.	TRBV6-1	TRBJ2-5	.	TGTGCCAGCAGTGAGGTCCAGGGAAAGACCCAGTACTTC	CASSEVQGKTQYF
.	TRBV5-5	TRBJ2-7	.	TGTGCCAGCAGGGACTATCGGAGCTCCTACGAGCAGTACTTC	CASRDYRSSYEQYF
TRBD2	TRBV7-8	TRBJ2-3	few	TGTGCCAGCAGCTTAGCGGGAGTTCAACCGGGGGGAGATACGCAGTATTTT	CASSLAGVQPGGDTQYF
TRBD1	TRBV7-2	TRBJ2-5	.	TGTGCCAGCAGCCGTAACAGGGGGCGGGGAGGGGAGACCCAGTACTTC	CASSRNRGRGGETQYF
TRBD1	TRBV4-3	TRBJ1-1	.	TGCGCCAGCAGCCACTCCTACAGGGGGCGGAGGATTTTCCCTGAAGCTTTCTTT	CASSHSYRGRRIFPEAFF
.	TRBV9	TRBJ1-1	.	TGTGCCAGCAGCATCGAGGGCCGGGGGACTGAAGCTTTCTTT	CASSIEGRGTEAFF
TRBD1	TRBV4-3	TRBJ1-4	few	TGCGCCAGCAGCCACGACAGGGGGCGAGAAAAACTGTTTTTT	CASSHDRGREKLFF
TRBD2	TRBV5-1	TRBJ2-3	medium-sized	TGCGCCAGCAGCTTGGAGACTAGCGGGAGGGGAACAGATACGCAGTATTTT	CASSLETSGRGTDTQYF
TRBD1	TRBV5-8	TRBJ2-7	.	TGTGCCAGCAGCTTGCGACAGGGGGCCTACGAGCAGTACTTC	CASSLRQGAYEQYF
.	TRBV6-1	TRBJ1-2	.	TGTGCCAGCAGCCCTTCTTATGGCTACACCTTC	CASSPSYGYTF
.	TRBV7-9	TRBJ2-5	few	TGTGCCAGCAGCTTACGCGTAGGGAGTGAGACCCAGTACTTC	CASSLRVGSETQYF
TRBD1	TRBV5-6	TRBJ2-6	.	TGTGCCAGCAGCTTGTTAGGGGGCGAAGGCTCTGGGGCCAACGTCCTGACTTTC	CASSLLGGEGSGANVLTF
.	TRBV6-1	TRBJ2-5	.	TGTGCCAGCAGTGTACAGCGGACCCAAGAGACCCAGTACTTC	CASSVQRTQETQYF
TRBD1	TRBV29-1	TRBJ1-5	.	TGCAGCGTTGGTCTTGGATCAGGGGGGACCAATCAGCCCCAGCATTTT	CSVGLGSGGTNQPQHF
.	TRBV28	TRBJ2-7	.	TGTGCCAGCAGGGGAGCCCAGTCTCTCTACGAGCAGTACTTC	CASRGAQSLYEQYF
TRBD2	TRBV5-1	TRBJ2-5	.	TGCGCCAGCAGCTCGGGACTAGCGGGGACCCAAGAGACCCAGTACTTC	CASSSGLAGTQETQYF
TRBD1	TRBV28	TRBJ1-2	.	TGTGCCAGCAGAAAGACAGGGGGTGGCTACACCTTC	CASRKTGGGYTF
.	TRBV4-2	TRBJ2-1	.	TGTGCCAGCAGCCCCTCTCGGCATAACGGGAGTTACAATGAGCAGTTCTTC	CASSPSRHNGSYNEQFF
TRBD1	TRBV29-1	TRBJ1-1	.	TGCAGCGTTGAGGGGGACAGTGGGCGGACTGAAGCTTTCTTT	CSVEGDSGRTEAFF
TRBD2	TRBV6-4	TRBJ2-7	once	TGTGCCAGCAGTGAGACTAGCGGGAACTTTTACGAGCAGTACTTC	CASSETSGNFYEQYF
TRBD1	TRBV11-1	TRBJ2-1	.	TGTGCCAGCAGCTTAGAACAGGGGATCTACAATGAGCAGTTCTTC	CASSLEQGIYNEQFF
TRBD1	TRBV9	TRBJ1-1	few	TGTGCCAGCAGCGCGAACAGGGGAGGTACTGAAGCTTTCTTT	CASSANRGGTEAFF
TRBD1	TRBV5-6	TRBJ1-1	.	TGTGCCAGCAGCTTGTTCGGGACAGGGTGTAACACTGACGATTTCTTT	CASSLFGTGCNTDDFF
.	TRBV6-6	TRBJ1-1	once	TGTGCCAGCAGTTACTCGCGCGGAACAATGAACACTGAAGCTTTCTTT	CASSYSRGTMNTEAFF
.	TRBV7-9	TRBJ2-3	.	TGTGCCAGCAGCTTTGAAATGGAGCCCACAGATACGCAGTATTTT	CASSFEMEPTDTQYF
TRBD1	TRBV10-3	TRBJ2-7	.	TGTGCCATCAGTGACCCGGGACAGGGGCGCGCCTACGAGCAGTACTTC	CAISDPGQGRAYEQYF
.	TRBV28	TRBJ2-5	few	TGTGCCAGCAGTTTAGGCGGGACCCCATCCCAAGAGACCCAGTACTTC	CASSLGGTPSQETQYF
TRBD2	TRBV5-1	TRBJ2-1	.	TGCGCCAGCAGCTTGGGCGGGACTAGCGGGGTGGATGAGCAGTTCTTC	CASSLGGTSGVDEQFF
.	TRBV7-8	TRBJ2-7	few	TGTGCCAGCACCCTTTCTGTCCCTAATCCCTACGAGCAGTACTTC	CASTLSVPNPYEQYF
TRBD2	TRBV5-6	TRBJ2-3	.	TGTGCCAGCAGCGGGGGTCTACTAGCGGGAGGCACAGATACGCAGTATTTT	CASSGGLLAGGTDTQYF
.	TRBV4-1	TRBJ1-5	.	TGCGCCAGCAGCCAAGGGAGGGGGGGTTTTGGAAATCAGCCCCAGCATTTT	CASSQGRGGFGNQPQHF
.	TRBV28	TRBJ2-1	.	TGTGCCAGCAGTTTTGCTGGTAGCTCCTACAATGAGCAGTTCTTC	CASSFAGSSYNEQFF
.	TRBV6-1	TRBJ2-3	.	TGTGCCAGCAGTGATCAGGGGACAGATACGCAGTATTTT	CASSDQGTDTQYF
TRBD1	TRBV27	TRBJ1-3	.	TGTGCCAGCAGTTCAGTAGCAGGGGGCGGAAACACCATATATTTT	CASSSVAGGGNTIYF
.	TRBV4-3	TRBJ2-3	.	TGCGCCAGCAGCACAAGCGGGAGCACAGATACGCAGTATTTT	CASSTSGSTDTQYF
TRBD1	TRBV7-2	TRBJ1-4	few	TGTGCCAGCAGCTTGACAGGGGGCCCCCGGGTAACTAATGAAAAACTGTTTTTT	CASSLTGGPRVTNEKLFF
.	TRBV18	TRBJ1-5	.	TGTGCCAGCTCACCAGGACAGCCTAATCAGCCCCAGCATTTT	CASSPGQPNQPQHF
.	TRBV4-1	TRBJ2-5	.	TGCGCCAGCAGCCAAGATGCTGGGGCGGAGACCCAGTACTTC	CASSQDAGAETQYF